This paragraph reports one T cell receptor (beta chain). The sample belongs to a study of T cells in Graves' hyperthyroidism and ophthalmopathy. Amplified TCR beta CDR3 regions came from RNA transcripts. TCR CDR3 regions were first amplified by RT-PCR with HTBI primers. TCRdb reprocessed the multiplex PCR reads via MiXCR and lists one record per CDR3 protein. This table has roughly 750,000 distinct CDR3 sequences, 15% to 20% appearing once. The TCR was taken from a man between 18 and 35 years old with Graves' hyperthyroidism. Specimen: blood.

CDR3 loop: CAISVEASYEQYF. The CDR3 nucleotides read TGTGCCATCAGTGTGGAGGCCTCCTACGAGCAGTACTTC. V gene TRBV10-3 combines with J gene TRBJ2-7; tentatively, D is TRBD2 (5 bases). The CDR3 runs 13 residues. Germline V lookup: CDR1 ENHRY, CDR2 SYGVKD. The ends were cut back, 4 bases at V and 0 bases at J, with 7 bases in the middle.